The present entry profiles one T cell receptor (beta chain) with its context. There is no known antigen for this receptor. The input lacks base qualities; no much larger clone sits a single base away. The record originates from a study of blood T cell repertoires in COVID-19 (dated by TCRdb to about 2020). About the full investigation: Samples covering the acute and convalescent phases of COVID-19 were provided by collaborators in the United States, Italy and Spain. The repertoires were released in a freely available public database meant as a resource for research on the immune response to SARS-CoV-2. Where available, HLA class I and class II types were taken from metadata supplied by the sample provider and were not determined by assay-based typing. The dataset comprised deeply sampled blood TCRbeta repertoires from subjects exposed to, actively infected with, or recovered from COVID-19. The prospective study material was composed of cDNA or gDNA derived from T cells, B-cell-depleted T cells, or PBMCs. The samples were drawn from two sources: the first 160 participants of the ongoing ImmuneRACE study, and approximately 1,300 subjects contributed by 6 global collaborators. Sample metadata almost always included a de-identified subject ID, COVID-19 status, age in years and sex.

Summary of the overall study and its limitations: The quantity of clinical and demographic metadata differed by source and by participant and was supplied without curation.

The immunoSEQ Assay, a bias-controlled multiplex PCR, was used to amplify TCRbeta CDR3 regions from genomic DNA. Per the original workflow: The number of nucleated cells in each sample was estimated by amplification of reference gene primers within the assay. Sequence reads were collapsed and filtered to measure the absolute abundance of every unique TCRbeta CDR3 rearrangement. For each sample, productive Simpson clonality was calculated as the square root of Simpson's diversity index across productive rearrangements. TCRdb took over this immuneACCESS table, retaining in-frame rearrangements with V and J assigned. Such tables are incomplete; in checked studies, under half of the missing clones stem from an unresolved V gene, and the remainder is unexplained. V and J calls and clone size are as listed in that table; D and trimming were resolved from the DNA. The sample data list over 90,000 clones, and 88% of these were observed just once. Together, the top ten hold about 3% of the sample.

Each collaborating institution followed its own protocols to collect whole blood in K2EDTA tubes. For TCRbeta analysis, collaborators shipped samples in one of three forms: frozen whole blood, isolated PBMCs, or DNA extracted from either of those sample types. The junction shows trimming of 5 bases on V and 5 bases on J, and the gene matches do not reach 9 bases of it. The CDR3 sequence holds 15 residues, the cysteine and phenylalanine included. Only the CDR3 part of the read is kept: 45 bases, read in frame from the first base. According to the germline V gene, CDR1 reads SGHTA and CDR2 reads FQGNSA.

This sequence was found in a human donor in a cohort sampled during active COVID-19. The sequencing input was peripheral blood. The chain is encoded by TRBV7-2 joined to TRBJ2-3, and 8 junction bases match TRBD2. The DNA sequence reads TGTGCCAGCAGCGCATACGGGGGGGCTATAGATACGCAGTATTTT. This is translated as CASSAYGGAIDTQYF.